The following is a T cell receptor beta chain sequence with its context. These data are taken from a study of blood T cell repertoires in COVID-19. At the level of the study: Acute-phase and convalescent COVID-19 samples originated in the United States, Italy and Spain. PBMCs, B-cell-depleted T cells, or T cells provided the cDNA or gDNA that made up the material.

TCRdb keeps only in-frame clones here, not all; method: immunoSEQ multiplex PCR. The profile shows hundreds of thousands of clones, 70% to 90% of them singletons. This TCR was recovered from a woman aged 45 to 65 with COVID-19, enrolled during active disease. Input material: peripheral blood.

The chain's CDR3 is CAWTVGGGYTF. The CDR3 DNA reads as TGTGCCTGGACTGTTGGCGGTGGCTACACCTTC. The rearrangement links TRBV30 to TRBJ1-2; D gene uncertain. Germline CDR1 GTSNPN, CDR2 SVGIG (reference sequence). V was trimmed by 4 bases and J by 7 bases, leaving 10 bases between them. This CDR3 has 11 amino acids.